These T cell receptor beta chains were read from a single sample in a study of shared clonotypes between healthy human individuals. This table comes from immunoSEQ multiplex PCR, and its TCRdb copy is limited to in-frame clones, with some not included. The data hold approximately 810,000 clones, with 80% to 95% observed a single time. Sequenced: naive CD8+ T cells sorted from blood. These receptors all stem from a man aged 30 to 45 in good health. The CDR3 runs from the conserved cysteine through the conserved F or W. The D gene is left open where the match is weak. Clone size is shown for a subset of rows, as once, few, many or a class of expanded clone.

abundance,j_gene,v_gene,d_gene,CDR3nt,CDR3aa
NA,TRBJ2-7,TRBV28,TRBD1,TGTGCCAGCAGTTTCTTGGGGTCCGGACAGGCCTACGAGCAGTACTTC,CASSFLGSGQAYEQYF
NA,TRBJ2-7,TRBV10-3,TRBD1,TGTGCCATCAGGGACAGGGGCTACGAGCAGTACTTC,CAIRDRGYEQYF
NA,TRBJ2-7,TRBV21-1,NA,TGTGCCAGCAGTTGCCGGGGACAGTCCTTCTCCTACGAGCAGTACTTC,CASSCRGQSFSYEQYF
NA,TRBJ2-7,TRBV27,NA,TGTGCCAGCAGCAGTTATCAGAGCTCCTACGAGCAGTACTTC,CASSSYQSSYEQYF
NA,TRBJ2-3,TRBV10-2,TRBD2,TGCGCCAGCTCCCTAGCGGGGGACACAGATACGCAGTATTTT,CASSLAGDTDTQYF
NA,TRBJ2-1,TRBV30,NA,TGTGCCTGGAGTGTACTAGTCAATGAGCAGTTCTTC,CAWSVLVNEQFF
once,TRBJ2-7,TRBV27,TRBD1,TGTGCCAGCAGTTTAGATAGGGGGCGGGAGCAGTACTTC,CASSLDRGREQYF
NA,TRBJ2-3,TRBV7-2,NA,TGTGCCAGCAGCCCTATGATGGACAGATACACAGATACGCAGTATTTT,CASSPMMDRYTDTQYF
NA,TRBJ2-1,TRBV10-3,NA,TGTGCCATCAGTGAGTCCGGGAGCTCCTACAATGAGCAGTTCTTC,CAISESGSSYNEQFF
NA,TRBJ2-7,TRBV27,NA,TGTGCCAGCAGTTTGGTCGGGCAGGGCCCTTCCTACGAGCAGTACTTC,CASSLVGQGPSYEQYF
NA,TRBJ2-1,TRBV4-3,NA,TGCGCCAGCAGCCCCTGGACTGACTACAATGAGCAGTTCTTC,CASSPWTDYNEQFF
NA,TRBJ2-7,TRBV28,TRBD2,TGTGCCAGCAGTTTCCTAGCGGGAGACGAGCAGTACTTC,CASSFLAGDEQYF
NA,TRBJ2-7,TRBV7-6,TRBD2,TGTGCCAGCAGCTTAAAACGGGCTAGCGGGATCTCGGGTTCCGAGCAGTACTTC,CASSLKRASGISGSEQYF
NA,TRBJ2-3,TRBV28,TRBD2,TGTGCCAGCAGTTCCCGGTGGGGGGGGGATACGCAGTATTTT,CASSSRWGGDTQYF
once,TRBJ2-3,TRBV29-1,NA,TGCAGCGCCCTCTGGGATACGCAGTATTTT,CSALWDTQYF
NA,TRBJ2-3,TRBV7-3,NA,TGTGCCAGCCGAGGAGATACTAGCACAGATACGCAGTATTTT,CASRGDTSTDTQYF
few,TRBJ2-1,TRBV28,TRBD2,TGTGCCAGCAGTTTACTAGCGGGGAACAATGAGCAGTTCTTC,CASSLLAGNNEQFF
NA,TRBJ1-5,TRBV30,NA,TGTGCCTGGAGTGTACGAGGGAAGCGTCAGCCCCAGCATTTT,CAWSVRGKRQPQHF
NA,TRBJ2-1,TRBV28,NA,TGTGCCAGCAGTTTCCGGGAGAGGTCCTACAATGAGCAGTTCTTC,CASSFRERSYNEQFF
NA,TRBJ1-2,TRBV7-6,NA,TGTGCCAGCAGCCCACAGGGATCCTATGGCTACACCTTC,CASSPQGSYGYTF
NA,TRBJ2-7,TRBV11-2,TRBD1,TGTGCCAGCAGCTTAGGGACAGGGAGGTGGTACGAGCAGTACTTC,CASSLGTGRWYEQYF
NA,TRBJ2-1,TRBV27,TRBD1,TGTGCCAGCAGCAGGACAGGGGCCCATGAGCAGTTCTTC,CASSRTGAHEQFF
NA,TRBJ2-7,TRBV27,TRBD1,TGTGCCAGCAGTCCCCTCGACAGGGGTCGTCTCTACGAGCAGTACTTC,CASSPLDRGRLYEQYF
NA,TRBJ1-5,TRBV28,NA,TGTGCCAGCAGTTTAAACAGCGATAGCAATCAGCCCCAGCATTTT,CASSLNSDSNQPQHF
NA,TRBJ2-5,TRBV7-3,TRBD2,TGTGCCAGCAGCCCTGGGACTAGCGGGGAAGAGACCCAGTACTTC,CASSPGTSGEETQYF
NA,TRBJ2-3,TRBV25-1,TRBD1,TGTGCCAGCACCTTAACAGGGGGCGCAGATACGCAGTATTTT,CASTLTGGADTQYF
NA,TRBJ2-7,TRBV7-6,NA,TGTGCCAGCAGCACCAGGGACAGCCGGCTAGCGGATCCCTACGAGCAGTACTTC,CASSTRDSRLADPYEQYF
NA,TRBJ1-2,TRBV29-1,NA,TGCAGCGTTGTTCTTAACTATGGCTACACCTTC,CSVVLNYGYTF
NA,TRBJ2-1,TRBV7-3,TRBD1,TGTGCCAGCAGCTTAACAGGGACAGGGGTGAATGAGCAGTTCTTC,CASSLTGTGVNEQFF
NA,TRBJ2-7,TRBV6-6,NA,TGTGCCAGCAGCCACCAGGGCGTGGCTAGCGAGCAGTACTTC,CASSHQGVASEQYF
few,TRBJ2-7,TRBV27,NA,TGTGCCAGCAGTCCGCGGATTGGAACCTACGAGCAGTACTTC,CASSPRIGTYEQYF
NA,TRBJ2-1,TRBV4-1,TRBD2,TGCGCCAGCAGCCCGGCCGGGCTAGCGGGACATGAGCAGTTCTTC,CASSPAGLAGHEQFF
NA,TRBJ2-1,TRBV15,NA,TGTGCCACCAGCAGAGATCGTGCGGGATCTAGGTACAATGAGCAGTTCTTC,CATSRDRAGSRYNEQFF
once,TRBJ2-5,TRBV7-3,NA,TGTGCCAGCAGCTTTATGGGGCAAGAGACCCAGTACTTC,CASSFMGQETQYF
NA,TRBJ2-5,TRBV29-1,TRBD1,TGCAGCGTTAGTCCCGGGACAGGGAAAGAGACCCAGTACTTC,CSVSPGTGKETQYF
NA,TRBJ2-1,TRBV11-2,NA,TGTGCCAGCAGCTTAGGCAGTGAGCAGTTCTTC,CASSLGSEQFF
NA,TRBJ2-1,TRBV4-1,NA,TGCGCCAGCAGCCAAGACCCGGCAGCGGACCTAGAGCAGTTCTTC,CASSQDPAADLEQFF
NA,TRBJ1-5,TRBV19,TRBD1,TGTGCCAGCTGGACAGGGACTTATCAGCCCCAGCATTTT,CASWTGTYQPQHF
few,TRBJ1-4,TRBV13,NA,TGTGCCAGCAGCTTATTAGCCGGGACGGCGGCTGAAAAACTGTTTTTT,CASSLLAGTAAEKLFF
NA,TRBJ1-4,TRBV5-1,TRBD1,TGCGCCAGCAGTTTTGACGGGACAGCGAATGAAAAACTGTTTTTT,CASSFDGTANEKLFF
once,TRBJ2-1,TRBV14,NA,TGTGCCAGCAGCCTCTATAGGGGGGGCAATGAGCAGTTCTTC,CASSLYRGGNEQFF
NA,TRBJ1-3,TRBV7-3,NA,TGTGCCAGCAGCTTAACGTCGGCAGACCACTCTGGAAACACCATATATTTT,CASSLTSADHSGNTIYF
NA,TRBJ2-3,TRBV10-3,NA,TGTGCCATCAGTGAGTCGCGGGAAGGCACAGATACGCAGTATTTT,CAISESREGTDTQYF
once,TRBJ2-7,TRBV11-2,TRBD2,TGTGCCAGCGCCCCAGGGCTAGCGGGAGCATCGAGGTACGAGCAGTACTTC,CASAPGLAGASRYEQYF
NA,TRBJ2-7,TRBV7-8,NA,TGTGCCAGCCGGGAGACGGGCTTCGACGAGCAGTACTTC,CASRETGFDEQYF
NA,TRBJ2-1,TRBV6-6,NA,TGTGCCAGCAGTTCTGACAATGAGCAGTTCTTC,CASSSDNEQFF
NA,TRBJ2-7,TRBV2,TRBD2,TGTGCCATCCGAGGGAGTAGCGGGAGACTGTACGAGCAGTACTTC,CAIRGSSGRLYEQYF
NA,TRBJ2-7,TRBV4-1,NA,TGCGCCAGCAGCCAATCTGGGGCTACCCCTGGCGAGCAGTACTTC,CASSQSGATPGEQYF
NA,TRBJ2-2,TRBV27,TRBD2,TGTGCCAGCTGTCTAGCGGGAGAAGGTACCGGGGAGCTGTTTTTT,CASCLAGEGTGELFF
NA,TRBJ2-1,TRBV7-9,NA,TGTGCCAGCAGCCAACGATCCTATTCTCAGTTCTTC,CASSQRSYSQFF
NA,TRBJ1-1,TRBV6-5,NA,TGTGCCAGCAGGGGGCATAACACTGAAGCTTTCTTT,CASRGHNTEAFF
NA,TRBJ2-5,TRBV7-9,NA,TGTGCCAGCAGCTTAGTAGAGTCGGAGACCCAGTACTTC,CASSLVESETQYF